The 21 T cell receptor beta chains presented below share a single source sample, sequenced in a study of early T cells in non-severe SARS-CoV-2 infection. TCRdb analysed the 5' RACE reads with MiXCR anew, one entry per CDR3 protein. The table has roughly 52,000 distinct CDR3 sequences, 5.5% to 8.5% seen once; the top ten hold 5.5% to 6%. The starting material was whole blood, obtained at baseline. Every receptor here comes from an adult who was a healthcare worker with PCR-confirmed SARS-CoV-2 infection or an uninfected control (not recorded which).

The gene calls are TRBV20-1 and TRBJ1-2; 7 nucleotides match TRBD1. V was clipped by 8 bases and J by 4 bases; unmatched bases: 7. Germline CDR1 is DFQATT and CDR2 is SNEGSKA (reference sequence). The CDR3 is 12 amino acids. The CDR3 sequence is CSFDRAGYGYTF. For the CDR3, the DNA is TGCAGTTTCGACAGGGCGGGCTATGGCTACACCTTC.

This clonotype was observed a few times. This rearrangement joins TRBV6-1 to TRBJ1-5, with D hard to call. Germline values: CDR1 MNHNS, CDR2 SASEGT. CDR3 length: 15 residues. Trimming removed 6 bases at V and 3 bases at J, with 15 bases between. The chain's CDR3 is CASSLRPQVNQPQHF. The CDR3 DNA is TGTGCCAGCAGCCTCCGACCCCAGGTCAATCAGCCCCAGCATTTT.

This clonotype was seen ten or more times. DNA for the CDR3: TGTGCCAGCAGTTTCGGGGGATACGGCTACACCTTC. Translated: CASSFGGYGYTF. The rearrangement links TRBV12-3 or TRBV12-4 to TRBJ1-2; a weak D match, TRBD1 (5 bases). V was clipped by 3 bases and J by 8 bases, with 10 bases between them. CDR3 size: 12 residues.

This clonotype was picked up a small number of times. V gene TRBV7-6 combines with J gene TRBJ2-2; 8 positions agree with TRBD1. Germline V gene sequence: CDR1 SGHVS, CDR2 FNYEAQ. The V and J ends lost 6 bases and 1 base, in that order; junction bases with no gene match: 4. This CDR3 has 15 residues. The CDR3 loop is CASRAGTGNTGELFF. For the CDR3, the DNA is TGTGCCAGCAGGGCCGGGACAGGGAACACCGGGGAGCTGTTTTTT. The full variable domain, its missing parts supplied by reference TRBV7-6 and TRBJ2-2, is GAGVSQSPRYKVTKRGQDVALRCDPISGHVSLYWYRQALGQGPEFLTYFNYEAQQDKSGLPNDRFSAERPEGSISTLTIQRTEQRDSAMYRCASRAGTGNTGELFFGEGSRLTVL.

Only a few counts were recorded for this clonotype. The chain has TRBV7-9 and TRBJ1-2; weak D call: TRBD1 (6 bases). Germline CDR1 reads SEHNR; CDR2 reads FQNEAQ (reference sequence). With 1 base removed from V and 7 bases from J, the gap between germline ends came to 16 bases. The CDR3 runs to 15 residues. Here the CDR3 reads CASSLGTQGYLGYTF. In nucleotides, the CDR3 is TGTGCCAGCAGCTTAGGAACTCAGGGGTATCTTGGCTACACCTTC.

This clonotype was seen a few times. The chain is built from TRBV10-3 and TRBJ2-7; maybe TRBD1 (6 bases). V lost 6 bases to trimming and J lost 3 bases, with 12 bases between them. This CDR3 is built from 13 residues. Looked up from germline, CDR1 is ENHRY and CDR2 is SYGVKD. CDR3 DNA sequence: TGTGCCATCAGCGAACAGGGATACTACGAGCAGTACTTC. Its protein product is CAISEQGYYEQYF.

The chain employs TRBV12-3 or TRBV12-4 and TRBJ2-3, with 8 bases identical to TRBD2. J gave up 5 bases and V 7 bases, and 5 bases lay outside the gene matches. There are 13 residues in the CDR3. The CDR3 sequence: CASTAGGKDTQYF. In DNA form, the CDR3 reads TGTGCCAGCACTGCGGGGGGCAAAGATACGCAGTATTTT.

This rearrangement joins TRBV3-1 to TRBJ2-1; 10 bases agree with TRBD2. The CDR3 runs 16 residues. V lost 1 base to trimming and J lost 7 bases; unmatched junction nucleotides: 7. Germline lookup yields CDR1 LGHDT and CDR2 YNNKEL (reference sequence). The CDR3: CASSQGSAGGRNEQFF. DNA for the CDR3: TGTGCCAGCAGCCAAGGTTCAGCGGGGGGGCGGAATGAGCAGTTCTTC.

This clonotype was counted many times. The chain joins TRBV6-1 to TRBJ2-7; D gene uncertain. Looked up from germline, CDR1 is MNHNS and CDR2 is SASEGT. Trimming removed 7 bases at V and 6 bases at J, with 10 bases between. The CDR3 consists of 11 residues. This CDR3 reads CASTLRTEQYF. The DNA for the CDR3 is TGTGCCAGCACCCTACGAACCGAGCAGTACTTC.

This clonotype was seen many times. This chain's CDR3 is CASSHEGNQPQHF. The CDR3 bases are TGTGCCAGCAGCCACGAGGGAAATCAGCCCCAGCATTTT. V is TRBV7-9 and J is TRBJ1-5, with no clear D. Germline V gives CDR1 SEHNR, CDR2 FQNEAQ (reference sequence). Trimming pared 5 bases from V and 4 bases from J, leaving 9 bases between. The CDR3 consists of 13 residues.

There are a few counts of this clonotype. The chain links TRBV28 to TRBJ1-4; D call uncertain. The CDR3 has 11 amino acids. CDR1 and CDR2 (germline): MDHEN, SYDVKM. Deletions cut 2 bases from V and 8 bases from J, with 3 bases between. Here the CDR3 reads CASSLGEKLFF. CDR3 in DNA: TGTGCCAGCAGTTTAGGGGAAAAACTGTTTTTT.

In this sample, this clonotype turned up many times. The V call is TRBV20-1, the J call TRBJ1-6; 12 nucleotides align to TRBD1. V lost 5 bases, J lost 8 bases, and 4 bases stayed unmatched. The CDR3 is 14 residues long. Germline lookup yields CDR1 DFQATT and CDR2 SNEGSKA (reference sequence). The DNA for the CDR3 is TGCAGTGCTGGGGACAGGGGGCATGATTCACCCCTCCACTTT. This sequence encodes CSAGDRGHDSPLHF.

The chain is built from TRBV7-2 and TRBJ2-1; 9 bases align to TRBD2. The junction had 3 bases not matched to a gene; V was cut back by 2 bases and J by 7 bases. Germline V lookup: CDR1 SGHTA, CDR2 FQGNSA. CDR3 size: 14 residues. The CDR3: CASSLFLAGNEQFF. The DNA for the CDR3 is TGTGCCAGCAGCTTATTCCTAGCGGGGAATGAGCAGTTCTTC.

This clonotype appeared many times. The rearrangement links TRBV5-1 to TRBJ2-5, with 8 bases aligning to TRBD1. Germline CDR1 is SGHRS and CDR2 is YFSETQ. Unmatched junction bases numbered 1, after V lost 2 bases and J lost 4 bases. This CDR3 is 13 amino acids long. CDR3 DNA: TGCGCCAGCAGCTTCGGACAGGGAGAGACCCAGTACTTC. It codes for CASSFGQGETQYF.

This clonotype showed up many times. The chain recombines TRBV20-1 with TRBJ2-7, with TRBD1 identical over 7 bases. The CDR3 contains 12 residues. V lost 4 bases to trimming and J lost 1 base; unmatched junction nucleotides: 1. Germline-derived CDR1 and CDR2 are DFQATT and SNEGSKA (reference sequence). CDR3 sequence: CSATQGSYEQYF. DNA for the CDR3: TGCAGTGCTACACAGGGGTCCTACGAGCAGTACTTC.

There are many counts of this clonotype. The chain employs TRBV11-2 and TRBJ2-7; D may be TRBD2 (5 bases). The CDR3 extends over 13 amino acids. Trimming took off 5 bases at V and 9 bases at J, with 17 bases between the two ends. Germline V gene lookup returns CDR1 SGHAT and CDR2 FQNNGV. CDR3 region: CASSLLLIEGQYF. The CDR3 DNA is TGTGCCAGCAGCCTCCTCCTCATTGAGGGGCAGTACTTC.

This clonotype was counted at least ten times. V is TRBV18 and J is TRBJ2-5; no reliable D call. This CDR3 has 12 amino acids. V shed 3 bases and J shed 1 base, with 3 bases lying between them. Germline V lookup: CDR1 KGHSH, CDR2 LQKENI. The DNA of the CDR3 is TGTGCCAGCTCACCTGTCCAAGAGACCCAGTACTTC. It codes for CASSPVQETQYF.

This clonotype showed up just a few times. The chain carries TRBV20-1 and TRBJ2-5; D perhaps matches TRBD2 (6 bases). V shed 0 bases and J shed 5 bases, with 16 bases lying between them. Germline CDR1 DFQATT, CDR2 SNEGSKA (reference sequence). The CDR3 sequence is 15 residues long. CDR3 residues: CSARDPRGSPETQYF. The CDR3 DNA reads TGCAGTGCTAGAGATCCTCGGGGGAGTCCGGAGACCCAGTACTTC.

This clonotype was observed a handful of times. V is TRBV7-2 and J is TRBJ1-6; D gene ambiguous. The CDR3 runs 13 residues. V lost 5 bases and J lost 7, with 9 bases in between. Germline CDR1 SGHTA, CDR2 FQGNSA. CDR3 loop: CASSPDRNSPLHF. CDR3 DNA sequence: TGTGCCAGCAGCCCAGATAGGAATTCACCCCTCCACTTT.

This clonotype appeared many times. The chain combines TRBV12-3 or TRBV12-4 with TRBJ1-2; a possible D gene is TRBD1 (6 bases). V gave up 0 bases and J gave up 6 bases, with 11 bases separating them. This CDR3 comprises 14 residues. CDR3: CASSLARAGDGYTF. CDR3 DNA sequence: TGTGCCAGCAGTTTAGCGCGTGCAGGGGATGGCTACACCTTC.

J is TRBJ2-7 and V is TRBV20-1; weak D call: TRBD2 (5 bases). Trimming took off 1 base at V and 3 bases at J, with 16 bases between the two ends. The CDR3 is 15 amino acids. Germline values: CDR1 DFQATT, CDR2 SNEGSKA (reference sequence). In nucleotides, the CDR3 is TGCAGTGCTAGAGTCCGAGGACTGGTGTACTACGAGCAGTACTTC. Residues: CSARVRGLVYYEQYF.